This T cell receptor beta chain was captured in a study of blood T cells in healthy people across ages. Study-level findings and limits: Estimated diversity, derived from one million T cells, was regarded as an underestimate. What prevented conclusive comparison of naive and antigen-experienced cells was that PBMCs were unsorted.

Extraction of total RNA produced a minimum of 5 micrograms from each sample. A sample-barcoded 5' primer and a J-beta primer mix were used in a second PCR of roughly 6 to 12 cycles. TCRdb reprocessed the 5' RACE reads via MiXCR and lists one record per CDR3 protein. Here the sample spans about 810,000 distinct CDR3 sequences, around 34% being singletons. Germline CDR1 MNHEY, CDR2 SVGAGI. This CDR3 region has 16 residues. Regarding this clonotype: Its antigen is unidentified. A much larger clone is a single base away; this may be a read error.

The chain carries TRBV6-5 and TRBJ2-1, with D perhaps assigned TRBD1 or TRBD2 (6 bases each). This sequence was found in a man aged 18 to 30 in good health. The source material was blood. The CDR3 reads CAGSYSSGGPINEQFF. CDR3 sequence (DNA): TGTGCCGGCAGTTACTCGAGTGGGGGGCCAATCAATGAGCAGTTCTTC.